These T cell receptor beta chains were read from a single sample in a study of T cell responses to AZD1222 COVID-19 vaccine. The method was immunoSEQ multiplex PCR; TCRdb's version includes in-frame clones alone and lacks a portion of them. There are roughly 140,000 clones in the sample; 88% occur only once, and roughly 3.5% lies in the top ten. Sequencing used peripheral blood, obtained on day 0 of MenACWY control vaccination. These receptors all come from an adult in good health. The CDR3 runs from the conserved cysteine through the conserved F or W. A D gene is named only where the DNA matches it firmly. Only some rows state a clone size, as once, few, many or a class for expanded clones.

cdr3_aa	cdr3_nt	v_call	d_call	clone_size	j_call
CAIMKDRDSNSPLHF	TGTGCCATCATGAAAGACAGGGATAGTAATTCACCCCTCCACTTT	TRBV10-3	TRBD1	.	TRBJ1-6
CASSSGTTEAFF	TGTGCCAGCAGTTCAGGGACGACTGAAGCTTTCTTT	TRBV27	.	.	TRBJ1-1
CASSQEDRGGTGELFF	TGTGCCAGCAGCCAAGAGGACAGGGGAGGCACCGGGGAGCTGTTTTTT	TRBV4-2	TRBD1	.	TRBJ2-2
CASSLALERTSYGYTF	TGTGCCAGCAGCTTAGCTCTGGAAAGGACATCCTATGGCTACACCTTC	TRBV7-2	.	.	TRBJ1-2
CASTGHRAGYGYTF	TGTGCCAGCACCGGCCACAGGGCAGGATATGGCTACACCTTC	TRBV28	.	.	TRBJ1-2
CASSEYGTGRDTQYF	TGTGCCAGCAGCGAGTACGGGACAGGGCGAGATACGCAGTATTTT	TRBV9	TRBD1	.	TRBJ2-3
CASSFYREGYTF	TGTGCCAGCAGTTTCTACAGGGAGGGCTACACCTTC	TRBV12-3/TRBV12-4	.	.	TRBJ1-2
CASSLSLAYEQYF	TGTGCCAGCAGCCTTTCTTTAGCCTACGAGCAGTACTTC	TRBV7-9	.	.	TRBJ2-7
CAWSVGRYGYTF	TGTGCCTGGAGTGTAGGCAGGTACGGCTACACCTTC	TRBV30	.	.	TRBJ1-2
CASSVGLLSGEQYF	TGTGCCAGCTCAGTCGGTCTATTAAGCGGGGAGCAGTACTTC	TRBV18	.	.	TRBJ2-7
CASTSGTSGANVLTF	TGTGCCAGTACCTCGGGGACATCTGGGGCCAACGTCCTGACTTTC	TRBV19	.	.	TRBJ2-6
CASSFQDLSNQPQHF	TGTGCCAGCAGTTTTCAGGACCTTAGCAATCAGCCCCAGCATTTT	TRBV28	.	.	TRBJ1-5
CASSRTGTGRFDEQYF	TGTGCCAGCAGCCGGACCGGGACAGGGAGGTTCGACGAGCAGTACTTC	TRBV7-3	TRBD1	.	TRBJ2-7
CASSFATGVRTEAFF	TGTGCCAGCAGCTTCGCGACAGGGGTCAGGACTGAAGCTTTCTTT	TRBV7-2	TRBD1	.	TRBJ1-1
CASSLWDRNMPLHF	TGTGCCAGCAGCTTATGGGACCGTAATATGCCCCTCCACTTT	TRBV5-4	.	.	TRBJ1-6
CAISGTGGRESSYNEQFF	TGTGCCATCAGTGGGACTGGTGGGCGGGAGAGCTCCTACAATGAGCAGTTCTTC	TRBV10-3	TRBD2	once	TRBJ2-1
CAWSVPRQLLSYGYTF	TGTGCCTGGAGTGTACCGAGACAGCTCCTTAGCTATGGCTACACCTTC	TRBV30	.	.	TRBJ1-2
CASSSTGGRGYTF	TGCGCCAGCAGCTCGACAGGGGGCCGGGGCTACACCTTC	TRBV5-1	TRBD1	.	TRBJ1-2
CASSHGGTNTEAFF	TGTGCCAGTAGTCACGGGGGCACGAACACTGAAGCTTTCTTT	TRBV19	.	.	TRBJ1-1
CASSSDSWYEQYF	TGCGCCAGCAGTTCTGACAGTTGGTACGAGCAGTACTTC	TRBV5-1	.	.	TRBJ2-7
CASSPRGGYEQYF	TGTGCCAGCAGCCCACGAGGGGGCTACGAGCAGTACTTC	TRBV9	.	once	TRBJ2-7
CSVVLYSGNTIYF	TGCAGCGTTGTCCTCTACTCTGGAAACACCATATATTTT	TRBV29-1	.	once	TRBJ1-3
CASSGTYSGNTIYF	TGTGCCAGCAGTGGGACATACTCTGGAAACACCATATATTTT	TRBV2	.	.	TRBJ1-3
CASSRNYEQYF	TGTGCCAGCAGCCGCAACTACGAGCAGTACTTC	TRBV11-3	.	.	TRBJ2-7
CASRTGGEVNTEAFF	TGTGCCAGCAGGACAGGGGGCGAAGTGAACACTGAAGCTTTCTTT	TRBV7-9	TRBD1	.	TRBJ1-1
CASSPGGGLDNEQFF	TGTGCCAGCAGCCCGGGAGGGGGGCTTGACAATGAGCAGTTCTTC	TRBV5-4	TRBD2	.	TRBJ2-1
CSVVGSRVGYEQYF	TGCAGCGTTGTCGGGTCCAGGGTTGGCTACGAGCAGTACTTC	TRBV29-1	.	.	TRBJ2-7
CASSLGFTTFMNTEAFF	TGTGCCAGCAGCTTAGGATTCACGACTTTCATGAACACTGAAGCTTTCTTT	TRBV7-9	.	once	TRBJ1-1
CSVEGGPYNEQFF	TGCAGCGTTGAAGGTGGTCCCTACAATGAGCAGTTCTTC	TRBV29-1	.	.	TRBJ2-1
CASRRGGPWEYNEQFF	TGCGCCAGCAGGCGGGGTGGACCCTGGGAGTACAATGAGCAGTTCTTC	TRBV5-1	.	.	TRBJ2-1
CASSLQGGHGYTF	TGTGCCAGCAGCTTACAGGGGGGCCATGGCTACACCTTC	TRBV13	TRBD1	.	TRBJ1-2
CASSEYLGAATNEKLFF	TGTGCCAGCAGTGAATACTTGGGGGCAGCAACTAATGAAAAACTGTTTTTT	TRBV2	.	.	TRBJ1-4
CASRRLAGGLEQFF	TGTGCCAGCAGAAGACTAGCGGGGGGGCTTGAGCAGTTCTTC	TRBV6-5	TRBD2	.	TRBJ2-1
CASSQNPGQVSNEQFF	TGTGCCAGCAGCCAGAATCCGGGACAGGTATCGAATGAGCAGTTCTTC	TRBV6-2/TRBV6-3	TRBD1	.	TRBJ2-1
CASSEGQLEEQYF	TGTGCCAGCAGCGAGGGACAGCTAGAGGAGCAGTACTTC	TRBV11-3	TRBD1	.	TRBJ2-7
CASSSALAGLTSTDTQYF	TGCGCCAGCAGCTCGGCCCTAGCGGGGCTGACAAGCACAGATACGCAGTATTTT	TRBV4-1	TRBD2	.	TRBJ2-3
CASSVTGGGRSPLHF	TGTGCCAGCAGCGTCACAGGGGGCGGTCGGTCACCCCTCCACTTT	TRBV7-9	TRBD1	.	TRBJ1-6
CASGRGSTYNEQFF	TGCGCCAGCGGGAGGGGGAGTACCTACAATGAGCAGTTCTTC	TRBV10-2	.	.	TRBJ2-1
CASSDPTRGAYEQYF	TGTGCCAGCAGTGACCCGACGAGAGGAGCCTACGAGCAGTACTTC	TRBV6-1	.	.	TRBJ2-7
CASRTSGTYEQYF	TGTGCCAGTAGGACTAGCGGAACTTACGAGCAGTACTTC	TRBV12-3/TRBV12-4	TRBD2	.	TRBJ2-7